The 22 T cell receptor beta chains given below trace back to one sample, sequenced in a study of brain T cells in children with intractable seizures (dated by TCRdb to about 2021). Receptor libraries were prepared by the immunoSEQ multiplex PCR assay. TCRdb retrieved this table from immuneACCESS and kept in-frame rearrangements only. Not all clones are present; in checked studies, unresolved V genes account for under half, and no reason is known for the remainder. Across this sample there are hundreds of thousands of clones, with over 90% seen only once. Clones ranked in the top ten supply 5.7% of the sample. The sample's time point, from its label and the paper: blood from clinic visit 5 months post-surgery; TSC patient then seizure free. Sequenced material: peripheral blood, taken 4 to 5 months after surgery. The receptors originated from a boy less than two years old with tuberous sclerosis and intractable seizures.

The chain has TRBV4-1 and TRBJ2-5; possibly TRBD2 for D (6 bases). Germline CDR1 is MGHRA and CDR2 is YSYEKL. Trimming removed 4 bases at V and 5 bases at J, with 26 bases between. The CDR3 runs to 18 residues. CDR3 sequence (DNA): TGCGCCAGCAGCCCACCGCCGCTAAGACGGGCCCGGGGGGAGACCCAGTACTTC. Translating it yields CASSPPPLRRARGETQYF.

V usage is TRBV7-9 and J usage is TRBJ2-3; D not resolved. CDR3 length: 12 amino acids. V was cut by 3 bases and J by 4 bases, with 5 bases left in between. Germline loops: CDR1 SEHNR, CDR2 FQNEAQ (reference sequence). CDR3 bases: TGTGCCAGCAGCTTCTCCCCAGATACGCAGTATTTT. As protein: CASSFSPDTQYF.

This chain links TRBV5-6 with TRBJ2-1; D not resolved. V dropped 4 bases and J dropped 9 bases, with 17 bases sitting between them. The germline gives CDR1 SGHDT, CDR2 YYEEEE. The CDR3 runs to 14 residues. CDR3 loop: CASSRPKGRIEQFF. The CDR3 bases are TGTGCCAGCAGCCGACCGAAAGGGCGAATTGAGCAGTTCTTC.

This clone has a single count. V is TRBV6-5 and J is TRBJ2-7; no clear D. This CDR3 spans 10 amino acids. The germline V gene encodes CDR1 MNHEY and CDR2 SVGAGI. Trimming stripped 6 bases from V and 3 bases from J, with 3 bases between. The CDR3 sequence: CASRDYEQYF. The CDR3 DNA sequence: TGTGCCAGCAGGGACTACGAGCAGTACTTC.

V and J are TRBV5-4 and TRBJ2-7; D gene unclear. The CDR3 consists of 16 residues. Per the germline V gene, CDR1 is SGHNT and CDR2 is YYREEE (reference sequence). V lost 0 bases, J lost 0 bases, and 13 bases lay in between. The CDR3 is CASSLVTSLSSYEQYF. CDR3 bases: TGTGCCAGCAGCTTGGTGACTTCCTTAAGCTCCTACGAGCAGTACTTC.

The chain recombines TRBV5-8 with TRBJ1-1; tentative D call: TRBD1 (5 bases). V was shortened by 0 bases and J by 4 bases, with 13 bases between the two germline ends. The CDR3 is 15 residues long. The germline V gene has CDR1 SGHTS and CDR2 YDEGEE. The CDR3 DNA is TGTGCCAGCAGCTTGGCTGGGGCTGGTGCCACTGAAGCTTTCTTT. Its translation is CASSLAGAGATEAFF.

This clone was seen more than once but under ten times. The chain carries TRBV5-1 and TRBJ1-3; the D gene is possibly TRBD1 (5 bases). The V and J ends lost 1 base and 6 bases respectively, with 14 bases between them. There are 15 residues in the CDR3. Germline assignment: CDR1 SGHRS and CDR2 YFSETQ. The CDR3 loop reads CASSLSGWKENTIYF. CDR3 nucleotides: TGCGCCAGCAGCTTGTCAGGGTGGAAGGAAAACACCATATATTTT. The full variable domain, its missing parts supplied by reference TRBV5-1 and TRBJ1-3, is KAGVTQTPRYLIKTRGQQVTLSCSPISGHRSVSWYQQTPGQGLQFLFEYFSETQRNKGNFPGRFSGRQFSNSRSEMNVSTLELGDSALYLCASSLSGWKENTIYFGEGSWLTVV.

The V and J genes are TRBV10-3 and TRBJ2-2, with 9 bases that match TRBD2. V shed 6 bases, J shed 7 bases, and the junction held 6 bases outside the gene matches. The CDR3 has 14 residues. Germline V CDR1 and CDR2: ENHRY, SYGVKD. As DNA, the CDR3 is TGTGCCATCAGACCAGGACTAGCGAACGGGGAGCTGTTTTTT. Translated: CAIRPGLANGELFF.

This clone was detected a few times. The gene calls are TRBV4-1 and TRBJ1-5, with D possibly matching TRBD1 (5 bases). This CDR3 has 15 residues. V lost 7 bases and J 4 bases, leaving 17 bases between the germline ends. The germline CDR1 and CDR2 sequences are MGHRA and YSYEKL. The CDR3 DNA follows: TGCGCCAGCAAAGGGGCGGGCGAAGGGAATCAGCCCCAGCATTTT. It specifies CASKGAGEGNQPQHF.

This CDR3 is CASSPDGQGATEAFF. The CDR3 nucleotides read TGTGCCAGCTCACCAGATGGACAGGGGGCCACTGAAGCTTTCTTT. The V and J genes are TRBV18 and TRBJ1-1, with 11 positions matching TRBD1. The junction had 3 bases not matched to a gene; V was cut back by 2 bases and J by 4 bases. There are 15 residues in the CDR3. CDR1 KGHSH and CDR2 LQKENI come from the germline V gene. Looking up the rest from reference TRBV18 and TRBJ1-1 gives the full variable domain: NAGVMQNPRHLVRRRGQEARLRCSPMKGHSHVYWYRQLPEEGLKFMVYLQKENIIDESGMPKERFSAEFPKEGPSILRIQQVVRGDSAAYFCASSPDGQGATEAFFGQGTRLTVV.

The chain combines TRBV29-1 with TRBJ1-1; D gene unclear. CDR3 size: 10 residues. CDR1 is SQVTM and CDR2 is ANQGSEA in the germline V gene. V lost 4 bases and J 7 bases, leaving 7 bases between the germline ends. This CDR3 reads CSVVQVEAFF. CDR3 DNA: TGCAGCGTTGTTCAGGTTGAAGCTTTCTTT.

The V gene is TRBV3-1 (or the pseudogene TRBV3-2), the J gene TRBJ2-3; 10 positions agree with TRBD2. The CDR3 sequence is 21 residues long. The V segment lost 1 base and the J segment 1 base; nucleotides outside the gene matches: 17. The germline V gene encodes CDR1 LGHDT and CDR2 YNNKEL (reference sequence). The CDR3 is CASSQGPPLAGAQIRTDTQYF. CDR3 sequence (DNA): TGTGCCAGCAGCCAAGGGCCTCCTCTAGCGGGGGCCCAGATTCGCACAGATACGCAGTATTTT.

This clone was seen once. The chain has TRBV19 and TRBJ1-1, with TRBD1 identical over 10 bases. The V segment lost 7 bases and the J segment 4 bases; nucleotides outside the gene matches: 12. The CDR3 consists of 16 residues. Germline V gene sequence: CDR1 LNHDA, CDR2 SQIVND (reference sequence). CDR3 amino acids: CASTFRGTGAVTEAFF. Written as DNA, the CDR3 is TGTGCCAGTACCTTCCGGGGGACAGGGGCCGTCACTGAAGCTTTCTTT.

The CDR3 sequence: CASILTGGTEAFF. The CDR3 nucleotides are TGTGCCAGCATCCTGACAGGAGGCACTGAAGCTTTCTTT. The chain couples TRBV12-3 or TRBV12-4 to TRBJ1-1; tentatively, D is TRBD1 (6 bases). Trimming stripped 7 bases from V and 4 bases from J, with 13 bases between. The CDR3 covers 13 residues.

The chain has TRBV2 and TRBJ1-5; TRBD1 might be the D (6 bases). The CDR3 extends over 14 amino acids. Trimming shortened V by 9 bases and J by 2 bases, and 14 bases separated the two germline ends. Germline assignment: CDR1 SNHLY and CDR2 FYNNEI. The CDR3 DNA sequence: TGTGCCAGTGGGGGGGACACTGGCAATCAGCCCCAGCATTTT. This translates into CASGGDTGNQPQHF. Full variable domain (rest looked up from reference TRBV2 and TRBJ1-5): EPEVTQTPSHQVTQMGQEVILRCVPISNHLYFYWYRQILGQKVEFLVSFYNNEISEKSEIFDDQFSVERPDGSNFTLKIRSTKLEDSAMYFCASGGDTGNQPQHFGDGTRLSIL.

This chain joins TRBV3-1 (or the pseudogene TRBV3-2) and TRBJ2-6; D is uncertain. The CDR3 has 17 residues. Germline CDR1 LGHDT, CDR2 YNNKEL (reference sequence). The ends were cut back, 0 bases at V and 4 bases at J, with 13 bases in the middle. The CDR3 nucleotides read TGTGCCAGCAGCCAAGATTGGAGCTCTCCCGGGGCCAACGTCCTGACTTTC. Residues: CASSQDWSSPGANVLTF.

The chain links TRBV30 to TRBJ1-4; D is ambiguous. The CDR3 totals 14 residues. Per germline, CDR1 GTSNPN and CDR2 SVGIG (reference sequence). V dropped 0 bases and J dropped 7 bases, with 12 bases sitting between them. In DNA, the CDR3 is TGTGCCTGGAGTGTAGGGATCGGTCTTGAAAAACTGTTTTTT. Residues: CAWSVGIGLEKLFF.

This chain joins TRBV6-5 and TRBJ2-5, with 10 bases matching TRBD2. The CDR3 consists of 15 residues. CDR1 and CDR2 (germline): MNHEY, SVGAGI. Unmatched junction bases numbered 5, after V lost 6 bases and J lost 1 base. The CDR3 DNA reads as TGTGCCAGCAGAAGGGGACTAGCGTCCCAAGAGACCCAGTACTTC. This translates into CASRRGLASQETQYF.

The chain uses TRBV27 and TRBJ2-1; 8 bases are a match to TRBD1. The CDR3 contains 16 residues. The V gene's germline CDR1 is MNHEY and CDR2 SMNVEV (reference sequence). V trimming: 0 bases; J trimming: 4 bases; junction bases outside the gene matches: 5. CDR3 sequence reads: CASSLSPRGRYNEQFF. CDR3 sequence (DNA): TGTGCCAGCAGTTTATCGCCCAGGGGGCGTTACAATGAGCAGTTCTTC.

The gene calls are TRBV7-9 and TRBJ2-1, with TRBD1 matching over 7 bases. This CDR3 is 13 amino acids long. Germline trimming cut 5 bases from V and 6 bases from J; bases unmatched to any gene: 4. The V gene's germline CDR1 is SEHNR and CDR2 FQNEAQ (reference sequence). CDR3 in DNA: TGTGCCAGCAGCCCTGGGACAGCCAATGAGCAGTTCTTC. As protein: CASSPGTANEQFF.

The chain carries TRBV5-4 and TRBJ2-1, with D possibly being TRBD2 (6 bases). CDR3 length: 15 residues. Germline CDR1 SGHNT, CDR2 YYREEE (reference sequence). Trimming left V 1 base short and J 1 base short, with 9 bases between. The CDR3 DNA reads TGTGCCAGCAGCTTGACAGCGGGTTCCTACAATGAGCAGTTCTTC. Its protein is CASSLTAGSYNEQFF.

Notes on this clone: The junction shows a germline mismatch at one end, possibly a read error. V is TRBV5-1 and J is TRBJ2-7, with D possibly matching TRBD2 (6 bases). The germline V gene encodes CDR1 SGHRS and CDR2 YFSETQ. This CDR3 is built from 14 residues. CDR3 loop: CASSLVGDSDEQYF. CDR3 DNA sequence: TGCGCCAGCAGCTTGGTCGGGGACTCCGACGAGCAGTACTTC.